This passage covers 28 T cell receptor beta chains from one sample sequenced in a study of post-analysis software for immune sequencing data. Points from the study as a whole: Compared with controls, patients had more of about 5 TRBV segments, including TRBV5-6, TRBV5-1 and TRBV20-1.

TCR beta cDNA libraries included unique molecular identifiers. TCRdb used MiXCR to reprocess the PCR reads, holding one entry per CDR3 protein. The table lists 750,000 to 950,000 distinct CDR3 sequences, approximately 57% of them singletons. These receptors have no identified antigens. Sequenced: blood. The receptors were gathered from a girl aged 10-17 years with multiple sclerosis.

This clonotype turned up a few times. The rearrangement uses TRBV20-1 and TRBJ2-1; D is undetermined. The germline gives CDR1 DFQATT, CDR2 SNEGSKA (reference sequence). The ends were cut back, 5 bases at V and 10 bases at J, with 12 bases in the middle. The CDR3 length is 11 residues. Here the CDR3 DNA reads TGCAGTGCTCCCACTCTAGGGGAGCAGTTCTTC. This translates into CSAPTLGEQFF.

The chain has TRBV5-1 and TRBJ2-6; D assignment may be TRBD1 or TRBD2 (5 bases each). This CDR3 region has 17 residues. Trimming cost V 3 bases and J 0 bases, with 13 bases left between them. Germline V CDR1 and CDR2: SGHRS, YFSETQ. CDR3 bases: TGCGCCAGCAGCTCGCAGGGAGTTTACTCTGGGGCCAACGTCCTGACTTTC. It codes for CASSSQGVYSGANVLTF.

CDR3 sequence reads: CATSGFNREYEQYF. The CDR3 DNA reads TGTGCCACCAGCGGATTTAACAGGGAGTACGAGCAGTACTTC. The chain has TRBV15 and TRBJ2-7, with a tentative D call TRBD1 (6 bases). The CDR3 runs 14 residues. Trimming took off 5 bases at V and 4 bases at J, with 15 bases between the two ends. Germline V CDR1 and CDR2: LNHNV, YYDKDF (reference sequence).

CDR3 in amino acids: CASSYSWGGTEAFF. CDR3 bases: TGTGCCAGCAGTTACTCGTGGGGGGGCACTGAAGCTTTCTTT. The chain recombines TRBV6-6 with TRBJ1-1; TRBD1 is a possible D gene (5 bases). CDR1 and CDR2 (germline): MNHNY, SVGAGI (reference sequence). The CDR3 totals 14 residues. Trimming stripped 0 bases from V and 4 bases from J, with 9 bases between.

V is TRBV5-1 and J is TRBJ1-2, with TRBD1 matching over 9 bases. CDR3 length: 15 amino acids. V lost 3 bases and J lost 7; bases outside the gene matches: 10. In germline, CDR1 is SGHRS, CDR2 YFSETQ. The CDR3 sequence is CASSSDRGNQGGYTF. The CDR3 nucleotides read TGCGCCAGCAGCTCGGACAGGGGCAACCAGGGTGGCTACACCTTC.

This chain links TRBV5-5 with TRBJ1-6; 10 nucleotides align to TRBD1. V dropped 2 bases and J dropped 4; count of bases not matched to a gene: 9. Germline V CDR1 and CDR2: SGHKS, YYEKEE (reference sequence). This CDR3 spans 18 amino acids. The CDR3 sequence is CASSFVPTDRGYNSPLHF. CDR3 sequence (DNA): TGTGCCAGCAGCTTTGTGCCCACGGACAGGGGGTATAATTCACCCCTCCACTTT.

The chain has TRBV20-1 and TRBJ2-1; the D is unclear. V was clipped by 2 bases and J by 0 bases, with 8 bases between them. Germline V gene sequence: CDR1 DFQATT, CDR2 SNEGSKA (reference sequence). The CDR3 is made up of 14 amino acids. The CDR3 sequence: CSARTFSSYNEQFF. The CDR3 nucleotides read TGCAGTGCTAGAACCTTTAGCTCCTACAATGAGCAGTTCTTC.

This clonotype was detected only a few times. The chain recombines TRBV5-1 with TRBJ2-7; the D gene is possibly TRBD1 (6 bases). The CDR3 runs 15 residues. CDR1 and CDR2 (germline): SGHRS, YFSETQ. V lost 7 bases and J lost 0, with 17 bases in between. CDR3 amino acids: CASARSGQPSYEQYF. In DNA, the CDR3 is TGCGCCAGCGCCCGGAGTGGACAGCCCTCCTACGAGCAGTACTTC.

This chain connects TRBV29-1 to TRBJ1-1; TRBD1 is a possible D gene (6 bases). The CDR3 has 14 amino acids. The ends were cut back, 7 bases at V and 0 bases at J, with 15 bases in the middle. The germline V gene has CDR1 SQVTM and CDR2 ANQGSEA. CDR3 in amino acids: CSDTTGKLNTEAFF. CDR3 nucleotides: TGCAGCGACACCACAGGGAAGTTGAACACTGAAGCTTTCTTT.

V usage is TRBV6-5 and J usage is TRBJ2-7, with unresolved D. Germline V gene data show CDR1 as MNHEY and CDR2 as SVGAGI. The CDR3 runs to 13 residues. The germline V and J ends were trimmed by 6 bases and 0 bases, with 9 bases remaining between them. The CDR3 loop reads CASRGSPSYEQYF. In nucleotides, the CDR3 is TGTGCCAGCAGGGGATCCCCCTCCTACGAGCAGTACTTC.

The V gene is TRBV20-1, the J gene TRBJ2-5; 10 bases match TRBD1. With V trimmed by 5 bases and J by 1 base, 13 bases remained unmatched. This CDR3 contains 17 residues. CDR1 and CDR2 (germline): DFQATT, SNEGSKA (reference sequence). The CDR3 DNA sequence: TGCAGTGCTGACAGGGGGCGCGAGGGACGCCTCCAAGAGACCCAGTACTTC. It yields the protein CSADRGREGRLQETQYF.

The J gene is TRBJ2-4, the V gene TRBV20-1; D remains ambiguous. Trimming cost V 1 base and J 4 bases, with 11 bases left between them. Germline V gene lookup returns CDR1 DFQATT and CDR2 SNEGSKA (reference sequence). The CDR3 spans 14 residues. The CDR3 coding sequence is TGCAGTGCTAGAGCAGCGATGCGAAAAAACATTCAGTACTTC. Translating gives CSARAAMRKNIQYF.

This clonotype was picked up many times. The J gene is TRBJ2-1, the V gene TRBV7-2; D call uncertain. Per the germline V gene, CDR1 is SGHTA and CDR2 is FQGNSA. Trimming removed 3 bases from V and 0 bases from J, with 9 bases in between. The CDR3 is made up of 15 amino acids. CDR3 coding DNA: TGTGCCAGCAGCTTTGTAACGAGCTCCTACAATGAGCAGTTCTTC. The encoded protein is CASSFVTSSYNEQFF.

The chain carries TRBV5-1 and TRBJ2-7; 8 nucleotides line up with TRBD2. With 2 bases clipped from V and 5 bases from J, the junction kept 12 bases outside the gene matches. This CDR3 spans 16 amino acids. Germline V CDR1 and CDR2: SGHRS, YFSETQ. The CDR3 region has the DNA TGCGCCAGCAGCTTTATTACCGGGACTAGGGGCGACGAGCAGTACTTC. Its translation is CASSFITGTRGDEQYF.

This clonotype was seen only a few times. The V gene is TRBV25-1, the J gene TRBJ2-5; TRBD1 matches at 7 bases. The V gene's germline CDR1 is MGHDK and CDR2 SYGVNS. V shed 3 bases, J shed 3 bases, and the junction held 13 bases outside the gene matches. The CDR3 contains 17 residues. CDR3 sequence reads: CASSEPRPNDREETQYF. The CDR3 nucleotides read TGTGCCAGCAGTGAGCCCCGACCGAATGACAGGGAAGAGACCCAGTACTTC.

The V call is TRBV29-1, the J call TRBJ1-1; D not resolved. This CDR3 has 14 amino acids. Germline loops: CDR1 SQVTM, CDR2 ANQGSEA. Trimming cost V 5 bases and J 4 bases, with 17 bases left between them. CDR3: CSVSNARRSTEAFF. Here the CDR3 DNA reads TGCAGCGTTTCAAACGCCCGCCGGAGCACTGAAGCTTTCTTT. Supplemented by reference TRBV29-1 and TRBJ1-1, the full variable domain reads SAVISQKPSRDICQRGTSLTIQCQVDSQVTMMFWYRQQPGQSLTLIATANQGSEATYESGFVIDKFPISRPNLTFSTLTVSNMSPEDSSIYLCSVSNARRSTEAFFGQGTRLTVV.

This clonotype turned up a few times. The chain recombines TRBV20-1 with TRBJ2-7; 8 nucleotides line up with TRBD1. CDR1 and CDR2 from the germline V gene are DFQATT and SNEGSKA (reference sequence). J gave up 2 bases and V 5 bases, and 8 bases lay outside the gene matches. This CDR3 comprises 14 residues. The CDR3 loop reads CSAGGQDVAYEQYF. In DNA form, the CDR3 reads TGCAGTGCTGGGGGACAGGACGTAGCCTACGAGCAGTACTTC.

The rearrangement uses TRBV9 and TRBJ2-7; 7 nucleotides line up with TRBD1. The germline gives CDR1 SGDLS, CDR2 YYNGEE. V lost 0 bases, J lost 3 bases, and 12 bases stayed unmatched. The CDR3 is 17 residues long. CDR3 protein: CASSVDWGMGQNYEQYF. CDR3 sequence (DNA): TGTGCCAGCAGCGTAGATTGGGGGATGGGACAGAACTACGAGCAGTACTTC. Complete variable domain (other parts from reference TRBV9 and TRBJ2-7): DSGVTQTPKHLITATGQRVTLRCSPRSGDLSVYWYQQSLDQGLQFLIQYYNGEERAKGNILERFSAQQFPDLHSELNLSSLELGDSALYFCASSVDWGMGQNYEQYFGPGTRLTVT.

Worth noting for this clonotype: An end of the junction differs from the germline gene, which may be a read error. This chain uses TRBV27 with TRBJ2-7, with 10 bases aligning to TRBD1. Per the germline V gene, CDR1 is MNHEY and CDR2 is SMNVEV (reference sequence). The CDR3 length is 16 residues. Here the CDR3 reads CAGSKRGTGASYEQYF. DNA for the CDR3: TGTGCCGGCAGCAAAAGGGGGACAGGGGCATCCTACGAGCAGTACTTC.

The J gene is TRBJ2-2, the V gene TRBV29-1; 16 bases are shared with TRBD2. The CDR3 spans 15 residues. In germline, CDR1 is SQVTM, CDR2 ANQGSEA. J gave up 5 bases and V 3 bases, and 0 bases lay outside the gene matches. The CDR3: CSVEGLAGGTGELFF. CDR3 nucleotides: TGCAGCGTTGAGGGACTAGCGGGAGGGACCGGGGAGCTGTTTTTT.

CDR3 sequence: CASSFTTGLAGSREQFF. CDR3 nucleotide sequence: TGTGCCAGCAGTTTCACGACAGGACTAGCGGGGTCCAGGGAGCAGTTCTTC. The rearrangement uses TRBV6-6 and TRBJ2-1; TRBD2 agrees at 12 bases. In germline, CDR1 is MNHNY, CDR2 SVGAGI (reference sequence). Losses at the gene ends were 4 bases for V and 10 bases for J; bases not matched to a gene: 14. This CDR3 comprises 17 residues.

This clonotype was observed a few times. The gene calls are TRBV3-1 and TRBJ1-2; unclear D gene. CDR3 length equals 15 residues. CDR1 and CDR2 from the germline V gene are LGHDT and YNNKEL (reference sequence). V lost 0 bases and J lost 3, with 11 bases in between. The CDR3 DNA follows: TGTGCCAGCAGCCAAGATGTTGGCAGAGACTATGGCTACACCTTC. This gives the protein CASSQDVGRDYGYTF.

V usage is TRBV19 and J usage is TRBJ2-5; D possibly matches TRBD1 or TRBD2 (5 bases each). Trimming pared 5 bases from V and 3 bases from J, leaving 16 bases between. The CDR3 covers 15 residues. Germline CDR1 and CDR2: LNHDA and SQIVND (reference sequence). This CDR3 reads CASSQSSGTEETQYF. CDR3 nucleotide sequence: TGTGCCAGTAGTCAATCCTCGGGGACCGAAGAGACCCAGTACTTC.

The V gene is TRBV27, the J gene TRBJ2-4; 7 bases map to TRBD1. Near its end, the DNA agrees better with TRBJ2-7, so the J call may be wrong. Germline CDR1 is MNHEY and CDR2 is SMNVEV (reference sequence). The CDR3 sequence is 14 residues long. The CDR3 region has the DNA TGTGCCAGCAGTTGGCAGACAGGGCCCTACGAGCAGTACTTC. Translating it yields CASSWQTGPYEQYF.

This clonotype was counted only a few times. V gene TRBV7-9 combines with J gene TRBJ2-7; 11 bases agree with TRBD2. CDR1 and CDR2 (germline): SEHNR, FQNEAQ (reference sequence). Trimming cost V 2 bases and J 2 bases; bases outside gene matches: 8. The CDR3 loop spans 17 amino acids. CDR3 loop: CASSLPLAGGVPYEQYF. DNA for the CDR3: TGTGCCAGCAGCTTACCCCTAGCGGGAGGTGTTCCCTACGAGCAGTACTTC.

The chain links TRBV20-1 to TRBJ2-7, with 11 positions matching TRBD2. This CDR3 spans 15 amino acids. J lost 7 bases, V lost 3 bases, and 11 bases had no gene match. Germline V gives CDR1 DFQATT, CDR2 SNEGSKA (reference sequence). CDR3 DNA: TGCAGTGCTAGGGATAGGACTAGCGGGCCCTTGGAGCAGTACTTC. This translates into CSARDRTSGPLEQYF.

A few counts support this clonotype. One junction end disagrees with the germline gene, perhaps due to a read error. This sequence joins TRBV29-1 and TRBJ2-4; D not certain. The DNA matches TRBJ2-7 better at its end, which makes the J call doubtful. The CDR3 contains 12 residues. Per germline, CDR1 SQVTM and CDR2 ANQGSEA. The CDR3 is CGVDSGYYEQYF. CDR3 nucleotide sequence: TGCGGCGTTGATTCTGGGTACTACGAGCAGTACTTC.

V gene TRBV7-3 combines with J gene TRBJ2-4; TRBD1 matches at 8 bases. Germline CDR1 reads SGHTA; CDR2 reads FQGTGA. V trimming: 5 bases; J trimming: 5 bases; junction bases outside the gene matches: 2. This CDR3 comprises 13 residues. This CDR3 reads CASSQQGENIQYF. CDR3 in DNA: TGTGCCAGCAGCCAACAGGGGGAAAACATTCAGTACTTC.